Listed here is a single TCR beta chain. Antigen specificity is unknown. The length of the CDR3 is 12 residues. Deletions cut 1 base from V and 5 bases from J, with 5 bases between. Germline CDR1 LGHNT, CDR2 FRNRAP. This sample is part of a study of CD8+CD57+ T cells in acquired aplastic anemia. General study findings and limits: Around 30 sequences, all CD8+ CDR3, were shared between patients and controls.

TCR beta VDJ and CDR3 were profiled, and genomic DNA was the template. In TCRdb, the reads were re-called with MiXCR into one record per CDR3 protein. The data contain some 120,000 distinct CDR3 sequences, over 30% of them seen just once; the ten biggest clones take up 2.6%. It was patients with CD8+CD57+ cell expansion by flow cytometry who were chosen for sequencing. This clonotype was sampled from a human donor with aplastic anemia. What was sequenced was sorted CD4+, CD8+, or CD8+CD57+ T cells (not recorded which) from PBMCs. V usage is TRBV12-5 and J usage is TRBJ2-5; D remains ambiguous. The CDR3 protein is CASGLGEETQYF. The CDR3 DNA reads TGTGCTAGTGGTTTGGGCGAGGAGACCCAGTACTTC.